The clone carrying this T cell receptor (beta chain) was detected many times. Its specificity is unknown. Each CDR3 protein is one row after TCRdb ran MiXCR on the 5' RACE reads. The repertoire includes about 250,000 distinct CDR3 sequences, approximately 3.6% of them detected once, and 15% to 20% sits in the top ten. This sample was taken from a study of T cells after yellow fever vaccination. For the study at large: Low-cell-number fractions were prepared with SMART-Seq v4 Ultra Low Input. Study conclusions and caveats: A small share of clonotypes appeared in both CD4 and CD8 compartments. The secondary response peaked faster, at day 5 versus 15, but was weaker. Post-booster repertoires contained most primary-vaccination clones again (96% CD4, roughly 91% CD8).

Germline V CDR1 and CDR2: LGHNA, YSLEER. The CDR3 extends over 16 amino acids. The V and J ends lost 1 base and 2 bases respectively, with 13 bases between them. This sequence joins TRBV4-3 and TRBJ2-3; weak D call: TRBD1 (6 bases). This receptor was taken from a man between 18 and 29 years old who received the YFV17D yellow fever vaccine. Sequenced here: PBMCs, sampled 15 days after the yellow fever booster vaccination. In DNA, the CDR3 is TGCGCCAGCAGCCAAGTACAGGGCCTTTTCACAGATACGCAGTATTTT. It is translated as CASSQVQGLFTDTQYF.